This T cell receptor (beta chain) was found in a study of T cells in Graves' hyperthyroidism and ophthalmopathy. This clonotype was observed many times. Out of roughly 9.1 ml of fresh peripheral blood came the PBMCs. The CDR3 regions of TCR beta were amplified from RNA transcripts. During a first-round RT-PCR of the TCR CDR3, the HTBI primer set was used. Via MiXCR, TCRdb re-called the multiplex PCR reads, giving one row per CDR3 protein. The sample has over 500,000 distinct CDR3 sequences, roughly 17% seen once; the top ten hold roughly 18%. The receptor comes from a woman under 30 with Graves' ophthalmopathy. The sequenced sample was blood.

The CDR3 DNA sequence: TGTGCCTGGGAGAAGGGACAGATGAACACTGAAGCTTTCTTT. Its translation is CAWEKGQMNTEAFF. V and J are TRBV30 and TRBJ1-1; the match to TRBD1 covers 7 bases. The CDR3 is 14 amino acids. Germline V gives CDR1 GTSNPN, CDR2 SVGIG (reference sequence). V shed 5 bases, J shed 0 bases, and the junction held 6 bases outside the gene matches.